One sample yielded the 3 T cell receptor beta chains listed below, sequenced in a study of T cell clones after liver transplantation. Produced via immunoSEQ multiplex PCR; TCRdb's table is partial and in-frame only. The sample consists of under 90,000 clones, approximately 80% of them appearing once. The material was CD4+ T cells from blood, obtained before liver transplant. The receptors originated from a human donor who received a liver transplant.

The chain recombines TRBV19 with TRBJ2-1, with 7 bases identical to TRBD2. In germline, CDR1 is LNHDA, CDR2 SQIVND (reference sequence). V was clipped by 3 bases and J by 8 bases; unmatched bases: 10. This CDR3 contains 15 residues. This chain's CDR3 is CASSIWSGKADEQFF. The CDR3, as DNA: TGTGCCAGTAGTATTTGGAGCGGGAAGGCGGATGAGCAGTTCTTC.

CDR3 region: CASSFKSREKLFF. CDR3 in DNA: TGTGCCAGCAGCTTTAAGAGCAGGGAAAAACTGTTTTTT. V and J are TRBV7-9 and TRBJ1-4; no clear D gene. This CDR3 is 13 amino acids long. The germline gives CDR1 SEHNR, CDR2 FQNEAQ (reference sequence). Trimming left V 3 bases short and J 8 bases short, with 10 bases between. Variable domain in full (rest from reference TRBV7-9 and TRBJ1-4): DTGVSQNPRHKITKRGQNVTFRCDPISEHNRLYWYRQTLGQGPEFLTYFQNEAQLEKSRLLSDRFSAERPKGSFSTLEIQRTEQGDSAMYLCASSFKSREKLFFGSGTQLSVL.

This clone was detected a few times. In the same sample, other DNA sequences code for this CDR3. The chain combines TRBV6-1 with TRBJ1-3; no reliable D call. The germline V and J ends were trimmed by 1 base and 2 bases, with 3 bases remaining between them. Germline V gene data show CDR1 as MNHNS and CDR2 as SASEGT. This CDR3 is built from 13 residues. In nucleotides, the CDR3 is TGTGCCAGCAGTGAAGTCCCTGGAAACACCATATATTTT. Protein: CASSEVPGNTIYF.